This T cell receptor beta chain came from a study of T cell changes during pregnancy in multiple sclerosis (dated by TCRdb to the late 2010s). In terms of the full investigation: Changes in the T cell repertoire over the course of pregnancy were examined in this study in women with multiple sclerosis.

For this clone: Its antigen is still unknown. Base quality data are lacking; no much larger clone is found one base away.

Library preparation was by the immunoSEQ multiplex PCR assay. The source is immuneACCESS, and TCRdb retained only in-frame sequences with V and J called. Part of the clones is not carried over; for the studies checked, unresolved V genes explain less than half of this, and the remainder is unexplained. The sample contains approximately 54,000 clones, around 92% of them found a single time. Jointly, the top ten make up roughly 1.2% of the sample. The germline V and J ends show losses of 0 bases and 3 bases respectively, and no gene match explains 1 base of the junction. Reading from cysteine to phenylalanine, the CDR3 counts 14 amino acids. The DNA shown is the 42-base CDR3, in frame from base 1. CDR1 and CDR2 were assigned from the germline V gene as SGHTA and FQGNSA.

Material: peripheral blood, obtained after pregnancy. The rearrangement joined TRBV7-2 to TRBJ2-5, with 7 middle bases fitting TRBD1. This clonotype originated in a female donor in good health, enrolled as a control in a pregnancy study. The CDR3 region reads CASSLAGTEETQYF. In nucleotides, the sequence is TGTGCCAGCAGCTTAGCTGGGACAGAAGAGACCCAGTACTTC.